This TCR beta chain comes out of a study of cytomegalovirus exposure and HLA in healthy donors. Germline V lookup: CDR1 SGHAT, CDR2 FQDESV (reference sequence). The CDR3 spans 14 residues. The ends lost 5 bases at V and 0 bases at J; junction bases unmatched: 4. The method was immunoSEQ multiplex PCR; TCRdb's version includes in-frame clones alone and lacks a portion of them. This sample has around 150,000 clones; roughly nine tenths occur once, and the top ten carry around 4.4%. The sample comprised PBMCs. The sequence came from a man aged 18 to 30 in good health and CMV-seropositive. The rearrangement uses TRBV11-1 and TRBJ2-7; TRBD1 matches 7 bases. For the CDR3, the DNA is TGTGCCAGCAGCCACCGGGACAGCTCCTACGAGCAGTACTTC. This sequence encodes CASSHRDSSYEQYF.